This T cell receptor (beta chain) was sequenced for a study of identifying expanded T cells in peripheral blood. CDR1 is GTSNPN and CDR2 is SVGIG in the germline V gene (reference sequence). Between the trimmed V and J ends, which lost 3 bases and 1 base, there was a span of 4 bases. This CDR3 has 11 residues. Profiling relied on immunoSEQ multiplex PCR, and the TCRdb table lists in-frame clones only, not all of them. The sample carries approximately 100,000 clones, roughly 90% recorded once. General study points: Differentially abundant clones: roughly 1.3 between replicates, just under 17 at 2 to 3 weeks, around 20 at four. Approximately two-week clone count variance significantly increased as total template count grew.

As for this clone: Its cognate antigen is unknown. At the DNA level, this CDR3 is encoded by other sequences in the same sample as well.

No infections or other immune events were documented during collection. The sequenced sample consisted of blood. The V call is TRBV30, the J call TRBJ2-7, with D unclear. The TCR comes from a person between 18 and 70 years old in good health. The CDR3 region has the DNA TGTGCCTGGAGGGGTTCCTACGAGCAGTACTTC. It encodes CAWRGSYEQYF.